These 5 T cell receptor beta chains were sequenced from one sample in a study of healthy donors' naive CD4 and CD8 T cells. Starting from about 470 ng of total RNA, TCR libraries were made with linear amplification. TCRdb redid the calling of the reads with MiXCR, one entry per CDR3 protein. The sample comprises around 200,000 distinct CDR3 sequences, 65% to 75% of which are singletons, and about 2.4% rests with the top ten. Material for sequencing was naive CD4+ and CD8+ T cells sorted from blood, pooled from several donors. Receptor source: a pool of human donors in good health; the sample pools cells from several healthy donors.

The J gene is TRBJ2-7, the V gene TRBV20-1; possibly TRBD1 for D (6 bases). The CDR3 has 13 amino acids. Per germline, CDR1 DFQATT and CDR2 SNEGSKA (reference sequence). V gave up 1 base and J gave up 6 bases, with 13 bases separating them. The CDR3 region has the DNA TGCAGTGCTAGAGGACAGAGGGGGTTCGAGCAGTACTTC. It translates to CSARGQRGFEQYF.

In this sample, this clonotype turned up once. The chain employs TRBV19 and TRBJ1-5; possibly TRBD1 for D (5 bases). Germline CDR1 reads LNHDA; CDR2 reads SQIVND (reference sequence). V shed 1 base and J shed 4 bases, with 14 bases lying between them. The CDR3 totals 16 residues. DNA of the CDR3: TGTGCCAGTAGTATAGGCAGCACAGGACGGAATCAGCCCCAGCATTTT. Translating gives CASSIGSTGRNQPQHF.

The rearrangement links TRBV29-1 to TRBJ2-7; D unresolved. There are 12 residues in the CDR3. The V end lost 7 bases, the J end lost 6 bases, and 16 bases lay between the germline ends. CDR1 is SQVTM and CDR2 is ANQGSEA in the germline V gene. The CDR3 loop is CSAKERAAEQYF. For the CDR3, the DNA is TGCAGCGCTAAGGAACGGGCGGCCGAGCAGTACTTC.

V gene TRBV4-3 combines with J gene TRBJ1-1, with 7 bases that match TRBD1. In germline, CDR1 is LGHNA, CDR2 YSLEER. Trimming at V came to 5 bases and at J to 3 bases, leaving 9 bases not matched to a gene. The CDR3 sequence is 15 residues long. CDR3 DNA sequence: TGCGCCAGCAGCTTGATACCTGGACAGGACACTGAAGCTTTCTTT. Protein: CASSLIPGQDTEAFF.

Only a few counts were recorded for this clonotype. CDR3 bases: TGTGCCAGCAGCGCCCTACAGGGGCCGAGGGGCACAGATACGCAGTATTTT. Encoded protein: CASSALQGPRGTDTQYF. The rearrangement joins TRBV6-5 to TRBJ2-3; TRBD1 aligns across 7 bases. The ends lost 6 bases at V and 1 base at J; junction bases unmatched: 13. The CDR3 totals 17 residues. CDR1 MNHEY and CDR2 SVGAGI come from the germline V gene.